The present T cell receptor (beta chain) was sequenced within a study of shared clonotypes between healthy human individuals. The CDR3 runs 17 residues. Germline V lookup: CDR1 SGHRS, CDR2 YFSETQ. V dropped 2 bases and J dropped 8; count of bases not matched to a gene: 9. Clones were read by immunoSEQ multiplex PCR, and TCRdb kept only the in-frame ones, dropping some. Of 450,000 to 500,000 clones listed, roughly 78% are singletons. The source of this sequence is a woman between 40 and 55 years old in good health. Some clones in this sample may be carry-over from other donors' samples. The chain carries TRBV5-1 and TRBJ2-1, with TRBD2 matching over 14 bases. The sequenced sample consisted of PBMCs. The CDR3 loop is CASSFGGTSGSIDEQFF. For the CDR3, the DNA is TGCGCCAGCAGCTTCGGGGGGACTAGCGGGAGTATCGATGAGCAGTTCTTC.